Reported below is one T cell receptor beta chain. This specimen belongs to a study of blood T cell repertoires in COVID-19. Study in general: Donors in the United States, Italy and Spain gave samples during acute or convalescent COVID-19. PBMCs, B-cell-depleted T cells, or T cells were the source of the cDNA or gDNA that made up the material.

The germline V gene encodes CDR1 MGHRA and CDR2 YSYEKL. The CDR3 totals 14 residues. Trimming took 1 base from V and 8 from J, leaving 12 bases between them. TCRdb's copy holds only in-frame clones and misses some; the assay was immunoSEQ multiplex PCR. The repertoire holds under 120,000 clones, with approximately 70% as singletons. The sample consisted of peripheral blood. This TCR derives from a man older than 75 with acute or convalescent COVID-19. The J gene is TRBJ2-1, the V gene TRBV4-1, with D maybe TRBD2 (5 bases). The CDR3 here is CASSQAGRRDEQFF. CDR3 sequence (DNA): TGCGCCAGCAGCCAAGCGGGGAGACGCGATGAGCAGTTCTTC.